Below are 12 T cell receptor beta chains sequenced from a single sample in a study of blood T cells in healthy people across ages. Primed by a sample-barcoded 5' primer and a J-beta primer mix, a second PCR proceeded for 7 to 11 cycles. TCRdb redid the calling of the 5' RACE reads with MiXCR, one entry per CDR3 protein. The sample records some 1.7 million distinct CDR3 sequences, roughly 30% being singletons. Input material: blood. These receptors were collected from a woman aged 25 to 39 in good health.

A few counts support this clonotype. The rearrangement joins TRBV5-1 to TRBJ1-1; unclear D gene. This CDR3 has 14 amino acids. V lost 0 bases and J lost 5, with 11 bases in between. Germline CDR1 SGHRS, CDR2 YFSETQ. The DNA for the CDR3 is TGCGCCAGCAGCTTGGAGGTACAGACAACTGAAGCTTTCTTT. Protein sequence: CASSLEVQTTEAFF. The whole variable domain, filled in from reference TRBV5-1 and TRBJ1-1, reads KAGVTQTPRYLIKTRGQQVTLSCSPISGHRSVSWYQQTPGQGLQFLFEYFSETQRNKGNFPGRFSGRQFSNSRSEMNVSTLELGDSALYLCASSLEVQTTEAFFGQGTRLTVV.

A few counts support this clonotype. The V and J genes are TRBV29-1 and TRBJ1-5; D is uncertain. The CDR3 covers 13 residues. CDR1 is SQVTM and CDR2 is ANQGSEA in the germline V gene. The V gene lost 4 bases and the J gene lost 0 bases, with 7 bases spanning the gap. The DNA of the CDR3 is TGCAGCGTTGGAGGGTCTAGCAATCAGCCCCAGCATTTT. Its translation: CSVGGSSNQPQHF.

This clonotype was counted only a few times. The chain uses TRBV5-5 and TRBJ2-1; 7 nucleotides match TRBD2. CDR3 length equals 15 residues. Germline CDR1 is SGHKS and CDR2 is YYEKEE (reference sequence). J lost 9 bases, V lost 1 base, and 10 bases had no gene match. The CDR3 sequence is CASSLLSTSAGEQFF. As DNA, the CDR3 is TGTGCCAGCAGCTTGTTATCAACTAGCGCGGGTGAGCAGTTCTTC.

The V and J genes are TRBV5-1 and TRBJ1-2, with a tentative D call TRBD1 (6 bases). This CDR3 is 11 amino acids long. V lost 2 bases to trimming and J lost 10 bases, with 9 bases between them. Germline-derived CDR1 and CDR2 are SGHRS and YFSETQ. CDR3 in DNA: TGCGCCAGCAGCTTCGGGGGGCCCTACACCTTC. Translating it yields CASSFGGPYTF. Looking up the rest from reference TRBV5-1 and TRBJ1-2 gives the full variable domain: KAGVTQTPRYLIKTRGQQVTLSCSPISGHRSVSWYQQTPGQGLQFLFEYFSETQRNKGNFPGRFSGRQFSNSRSEMNVSTLELGDSALYLCASSFGGPYTFGSGTRLTVV.

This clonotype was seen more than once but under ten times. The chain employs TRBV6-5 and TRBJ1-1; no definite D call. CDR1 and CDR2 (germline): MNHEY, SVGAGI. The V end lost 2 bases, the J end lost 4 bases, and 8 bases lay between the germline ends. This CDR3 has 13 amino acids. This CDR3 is CASSYGVITEAFF. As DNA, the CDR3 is TGTGCCAGCAGTTACGGGGTAATCACTGAAGCTTTCTTT.

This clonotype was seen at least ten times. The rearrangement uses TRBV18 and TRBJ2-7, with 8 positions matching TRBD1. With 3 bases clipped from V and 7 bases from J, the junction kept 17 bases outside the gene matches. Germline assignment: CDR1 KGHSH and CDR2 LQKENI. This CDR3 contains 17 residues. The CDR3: CASSPIPLTGAFREQYF. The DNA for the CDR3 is TGTGCCAGCTCACCGATTCCCCTGACAGGGGCCTTTAGAGAGCAGTACTTC.

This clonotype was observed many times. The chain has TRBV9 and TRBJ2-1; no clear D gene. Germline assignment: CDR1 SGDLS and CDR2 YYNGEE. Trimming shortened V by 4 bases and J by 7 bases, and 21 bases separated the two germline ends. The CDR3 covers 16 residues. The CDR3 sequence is CASSPQQSLPPNEQFF. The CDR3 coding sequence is TGTGCCAGCAGCCCCCAGCAGAGCCTACCGCCAAATGAGCAGTTCTTC.

CDR3 nucleotides: TGTGCCAGCAGCTGGGGACTAGCGGGGGGGAACGGAAACATTCAGTACTTC. It is translated as CASSWGLAGGNGNIQYF. V gene TRBV5-6 combines with J gene TRBJ2-4, with 16 nucleotides matching TRBD2. V gave up 3 bases and J gave up 6 bases; unmatched junction bases: 6. In germline, CDR1 is SGHDT, CDR2 YYEEEE. The CDR3 totals 17 residues.

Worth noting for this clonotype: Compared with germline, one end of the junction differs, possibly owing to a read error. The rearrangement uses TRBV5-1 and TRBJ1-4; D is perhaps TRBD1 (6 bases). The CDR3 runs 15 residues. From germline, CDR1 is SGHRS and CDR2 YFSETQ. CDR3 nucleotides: TGTGTCAGCAGCTTCAGGACAGAAGACGGTGAAAAACTGTTTTTT. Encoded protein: CVSSFRTEDGEKLFF.

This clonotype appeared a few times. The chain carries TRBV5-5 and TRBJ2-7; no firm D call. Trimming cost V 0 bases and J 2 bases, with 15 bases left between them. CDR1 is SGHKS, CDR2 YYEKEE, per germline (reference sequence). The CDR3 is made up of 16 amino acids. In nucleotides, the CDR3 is TGTGCCAGCAGCTTGGATAAATGGGGAAGCGCCTACGAGCAGTACTTC. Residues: CASSLDKWGSAYEQYF. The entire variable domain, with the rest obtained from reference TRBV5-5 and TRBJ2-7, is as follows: DAGVTQSPTHLIKTRGQQVTLRCSPISGHKSVSWYQQVLGQGPQFIFQYYEKEERGRGNFPDRFSARQFPNYSSELNVNALLLGDSALYLCASSLDKWGSAYEQYFGPGTRLTVT.

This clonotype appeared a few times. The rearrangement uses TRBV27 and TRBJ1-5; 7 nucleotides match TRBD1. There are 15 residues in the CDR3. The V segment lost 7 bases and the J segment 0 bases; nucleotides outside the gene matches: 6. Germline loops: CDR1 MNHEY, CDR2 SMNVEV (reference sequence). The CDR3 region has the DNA TGTGCCAGCAACAACAGGGGCAATAGCAATCAGCCCCAGCATTTT. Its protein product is CASNNRGNSNQPQHF.

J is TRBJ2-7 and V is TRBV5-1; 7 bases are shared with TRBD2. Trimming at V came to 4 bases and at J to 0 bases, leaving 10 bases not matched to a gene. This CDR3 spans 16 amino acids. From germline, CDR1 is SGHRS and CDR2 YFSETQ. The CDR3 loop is CASSGFAGVSSYEQYF. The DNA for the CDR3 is TGCGCCAGCAGCGGATTCGCGGGGGTGAGCTCCTACGAGCAGTACTTC.